This T cell receptor (beta chain) was found in a study of T cells in tuberculosis. Documented time point: new active TB diagnosis, blood taken before or within 7 days of starting treatment. The assay was immunoSEQ multiplex PCR, and TCRdb's table has in-frame clones only and misses some. The data contain over 30,000 clones, 70% to 90% of them singletons. This specimen consisted of PBMCs, obtained at tuberculosis diagnosis. The source is an adult with tuberculosis.

The CDR3 region is CASRAYGGSRTGELFF. As DNA, the CDR3 is TGTGCCAGTAGAGCCTATGGGGGCTCGAGGACCGGGGAGCTGTTTTTT. V usage is TRBV19 and J usage is TRBJ2-2; tentative D call: TRBD1 (6 bases). CDR1 is LNHDA, CDR2 SQIVND, per germline (reference sequence). V lost 6 bases, J lost 5 bases, and 19 bases lay in between. The CDR3 is made up of 16 amino acids.